A single sample is the source of the 6 T cell receptor beta chains below, sequenced in a study of T cell repertoires in cytomegalovirus infection. Each CDR3 protein is one row after TCRdb ran MiXCR on the reads. The sample contains some 400,000 distinct CDR3 sequences, around a sixth of which appear only once. Sample: PBMCs. The receptor source for this set is a human donor in good health (CMV status not recorded). Some clones in this sample may be carry-over from other donors' samples.

This clonotype was observed many times. The chain links TRBV6-2 or TRBV6-3 to TRBJ2-1; 9 bases are shared with TRBD2. Germline V gives CDR1 MNHEY, CDR2 SVGEGT. With 7 bases clipped from V and 16 bases from J, the junction kept 14 bases outside the gene matches. The CDR3 contains 13 residues. CDR3 region: CASTKDPSGTGFF. The CDR3 DNA reads as TGTGCCAGCACCAAAGACCCTAGCGGGACTGGATTCTTC.

This chain connects TRBV20-1 to TRBJ2-1; TRBD2 is a possible D gene (6 bases). Germline CDR1 reads DFQATT; CDR2 reads SNEGSKA (reference sequence). V dropped 6 bases and J dropped 1 base, with 19 bases sitting between them. This CDR3 is 16 amino acids long. The CDR3 nucleotides read TGCAGTGCCCAACGTCAGGAGGGTCTGTCCTACAATGAGCAGTTCTTC. It translates to CSAQRQEGLSYNEQFF.

The table lists this clonotype with a few counts. The chain has TRBV20-1 and TRBJ2-7; 7 positions agree with TRBD1. The CDR3 runs 14 residues. Germline loops: CDR1 DFQATT, CDR2 SNEGSKA (reference sequence). V shed 3 bases, J shed 6 bases, and the junction held 11 bases outside the gene matches. The CDR3 DNA is TGCAGTGCTAGTAGAGGACAGGCCCCCTCCGAGCAGTACTTC. Its translation: CSASRGQAPSEQYF.

The V call is TRBV28, the J call TRBJ2-5; D is possibly TRBD1 or TRBD2 (6 bases each). The V end was cut by 4 bases, the J end by 8 bases, with 17 bases between. The CDR3 totals 14 residues. Germline V lookup: CDR1 MDHEN, CDR2 SYDVKM. The CDR3 reads CASSSPGGQATQYF. DNA of the CDR3: TGTGCCAGCAGTTCCCCTGGGGGGCAAGCAACCCAGTACTTC.

This clonotype has a count of ten or more. This sequence joins TRBV10-3 and TRBJ2-5; D not resolved. V was trimmed by 0 bases and J by 1 base, leaving 6 bases between them. Germline CDR1 ENHRY, CDR2 SYGVKD. This CDR3 region has 14 residues. CDR3 sequence: CAISESEAQETQYF. The CDR3 nucleotides read TGTGCCATCAGTGAGTCAGAGGCCCAAGAGACCCAGTACTTC.

This clonotype has only a few counts. The chain links TRBV7-2 to TRBJ2-3; no definite D call. This CDR3 comprises 14 residues. Germline loops: CDR1 SGHTA, CDR2 FQGNSA. The V end was cut by 1 base, the J end by 4 bases, with 9 bases between. The CDR3 nucleotides read TGTGCCAGCAGCTTAGTTAATTCGCCAGATACGCAGTATTTT. It is translated as CASSLVNSPDTQYF.